The present T cell receptor beta chain was sequenced within a study of neurological immune-mediated disorders. In the study overall: Of the multiple sclerosis patients, some 34 in total, about 30 were relapsing-remitting and 3 were secondary progressive.

Regarding the study as a whole: Grouping of repertoires by phylogeny put those of 18 of 34 multiple sclerosis patients into a single related-CDR3 cluster, a possible signature.

The cDNA was generated by 5'RACE with 10-nucleotide random UMIs. TCRdb redid the calling of the 5' RACE reads with MiXCR, one entry per CDR3 protein. The repertoire has about 66,000 distinct CDR3 sequences, roughly 4.5% of them found once; the top ten carry approximately 6.9%. This clonotype was detected many times. No antigen is known for it. 2 million PBMCs stored at -80 C were the source of the unsorted libraries. Sequenced material: PBMCs. The sequence came from a man aged 25 to 40 with multiple sclerosis.

CDR3 residues: CSAQDSQRYEAFF. CDR3 bases: TGCAGTGCTCAGGACAGCCAACGTTATGAAGCTTTCTTT. The J gene is TRBJ1-1, the V gene TRBV20-1; a weak D match, TRBD1 (6 bases). Germline values: CDR1 DFQATT, CDR2 SNEGSKA (reference sequence). V was pared by 5 bases and J by 7 bases, with 17 bases between. The CDR3 spans 13 residues.